This TCR beta chain appears in the sequencing data of a study of T cell responses to AZD1222 COVID-19 vaccine. Findings and caveats of the study: Recipients of two AZD1222 doses showed rising Spike-specific TCR breadth and depth. A mostly white British donor set with more females was recruited, and clonal diversity was possibly underestimated.

The data were produced by immunoSEQ multiplex PCR, yet TCRdb's version contains in-frame clones alone and is incomplete. The table has 150,000 to 200,000 clones, around 92% seen once. Germline CDR1 is MNHEY and CDR2 is SMNVEV (reference sequence). V gave up 2 bases and J gave up 8 bases; unmatched junction bases: 5. CDR3 size: 13 residues. Note on this clone: Its antigen is unknown.

The sequencing here drew on peripheral blood, taken on day 0 of AZD1222 vaccination. The chain carries TRBV27 and TRBJ1-1, with 7 bases that match TRBD1. This clonotype originated in an adult in good health. CDR3 sequence reads: CASSLGLGQEAFF. The CDR3 DNA reads TGTGCCAGCAGTTTAGGATTGGGACAGGAAGCTTTCTTT.